The rows below give T cell receptor beta chains drawn from one sample of a study of T cells expressing NK-cell markers. One entry per CDR3 protein, without DNA, is what TCRdb gives after re-calling the 5' RACE reads. The sample has roughly 390,000 distinct CDR3 sequences. The sample was blood T cells: a sorted CD56 or NKG2C T cell subset, CD4+ or CD8+ T cells, or bulk PBMC T cells (not recorded which). Receptors originate from a man aged 18-69 years in good health. Each CDR3 is given with its conserved first and last residue. The order of the fields is V gene, J gene, CDR3 protein.

>TRBV20-1|TRBJ2-7
CSARDRVGIRLGEQYF
>TRBV7-6|TRBJ2-3
CASSLGTSGGTTDTQYF
>TRBV5-1|TRBJ1-1
CASSSGTAIYTEAFF
>TRBV20-1|TRBJ2-1
CSARDQGQPYNEQFF
>TRBV20-1|TRBJ2-4
CSASGGGDGALAKNIQYF
>TRBV10-3|TRBJ2-5
CAISEGQGVETQYF
>TRBV6-6|TRBJ2-1
CASSYGRDRVFF
>TRBV7-6|TRBJ2-5
CASSLSVQGLETQYF
>TRBV7-9|TRBJ2-7
CASSPTPQGGPYEQYF
>TRBV5-1|TRBJ2-1
CASSVVAGTLYNEQFF
>TRBV11-1|TRBJ1-5
CASSLRGGNQPQHF
>TRBV6-1|TRBJ2-5
CASSGQGIGEETQYF
>TRBV6-2/TRBV6-3|TRBJ1-1
CASRRDTAGAFF
>TRBV6-1|TRBJ1-3
CASSTGLSGNTIYF
>TRBV5-1|TRBJ2-3
CASSFGSPLDTQYF
>TRBV6-1|TRBJ1-5
CASRGRAPQEPQHF
>TRBV10-3|TRBJ2-3
CAISGPGASGGADTQYF
>TRBV3-1|TRBJ2-7
CASSLQAGETYEQYF
>TRBV7-2|TRBJ2-7
CASSLVGTSGHEQYF
>TRBV19|TRBJ2-7
CASSGETGKSYEQYF
>TRBV7-2|TRBJ1-5
CASSSAPGVPNQPQHF
>TRBV20-1|TRBJ2-2
CSATPVSGASNTGELFF
>TRBV5-1|TRBJ2-2
CASSPTTPDDRRNTGELFF
>TRBV19|TRBJ2-4
CASSLLAGVHIQYF
>TRBV27|TRBJ2-2
CASSLDYSKGASGRTGELFF
>TRBV5-5|TRBJ2-7
CASSLSGQHEQYF
>TRBV12-3/TRBV12-4|TRBJ2-2
CASRDNSLAGELFF
>TRBV2|TRBJ2-1
CASTGKRVQNEQFF
>TRBV4-2|TRBJ2-3
CASSLTTSGASDTQYF
>TRBV20-1|TRBJ2-4
CSARRQGSVGNIQYF
>TRBV7-8|TRBJ1-1
CASSGGGYTTEAFF
>TRBV7-9|TRBJ2-7
CASSPTGTRHYEQYF
>TRBV13|TRBJ2-1
CASSLGSRGVYNEQFF
>TRBV2|TRBJ2-2
CALKRQGANTGELFF
>TRBV28|TRBJ2-7
CASSVFGTSSYEQYF
>TRBV6-1|TRBJ2-1
CASSEMMVELPYNEQFF
>TRBV2|TRBJ1-1
CASSEAGRGNSEAFF
>TRBV6-1|TRBJ2-2
CASRNSGANTGELFF
>TRBV20-1|TRBJ2-7
CSAVDRGLGEQYF
>TRBV2|TRBJ1-1
CASSTSGALNLNTEAFF
>TRBV2|TRBJ2-3
CASSRGLAGNTQYF
>TRBV29-1|TRBJ1-1
CSVPRQGELGEAFF
>TRBV5-5|TRBJ1-1
CASSLKGAWTEAFF
>TRBV7-9|TRBJ2-3
CASSSQTDTQYF
>TRBV7-9|TRBJ1-5
CASSSDRGAGQPQHF
>TRBV6-5|TRBJ2-5
CASSYSSTAETQYF
>TRBV12-3/TRBV12-4|TRBJ2-7
CASSRDWIYEQYF
>TRBV6-6|TRBJ1-2
CASSSGQNYGYTF
>TRBV2|TRBJ2-2
CASSGSVIKTGELFF
>TRBV11-1|TRBJ2-4
CASSFSGTGGNIQYF
>TRBV4-2|TRBJ2-5
CASSQDADNGQETQYF
>TRBV7-2|TRBJ1-1
CASQGEGYTEAFF
>TRBV7-2|TRBJ2-1
CASSLRASGDFRYNEQFF
>TRBV5-1|TRBJ1-2
CASSLDRTAVYGYTF
>TRBV28|TRBJ2-1
CASSSSHEQFF